The T cell receptor beta chain under discussion was sequenced for a study of T-cell memory formation after mild COVID-19. Study as a whole: TCR clusters were mostly donor specific. Study results and limitations: The appearance of some responding clones in pre-infection memory suggested that cross-reactive memory joined. While clones contracting from day 15 to 85 were balanced between CD4 and CD8, later expanders leaned CD4+.

This CDR3 is 14 amino acids long. CDR1 and CDR2 (germline): SGHVS, FNYEAQ. Trimming stripped 0 bases from V and 2 bases from J, with 7 bases between. There are a few counts of this clonotype. Its target is not known. Researchers used 5'RACE with constant-segment primers to make TCR alpha and TCR beta cDNA libraries that carry sample barcodes and UMIs. TCRdb re-called the 5' RACE reads with MiXCR, one entry per CDR3 protein. The table records a few hundred thousand distinct CDR3 sequences, 13% to 15% of them present only once. The rearrangement joins TRBV7-6 to TRBJ1-1; the D gene is possibly TRBD1 (5 bases). This TCR was recovered from a young man who had mild COVID-19 (a few samples of this study predate the infection). Cell type and time point are not known. Source material: PBMCs or a T cell subset sorted from them (not recorded which). CDR3 coding DNA: TGTGCCAGCAGCTTAGCCGACAGTAACACTGAAGCTTTCTTT. Translating it yields CASSLADSNTEAFF.